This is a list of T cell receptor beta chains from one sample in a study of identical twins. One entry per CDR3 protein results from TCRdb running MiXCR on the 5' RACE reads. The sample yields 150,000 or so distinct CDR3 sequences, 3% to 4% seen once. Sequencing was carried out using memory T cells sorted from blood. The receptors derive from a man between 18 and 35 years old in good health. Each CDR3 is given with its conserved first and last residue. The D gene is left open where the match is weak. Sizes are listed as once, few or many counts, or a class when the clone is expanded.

CASSLDQGDEQFF	TGTGCCAGCAGCCTAGACCAAGGGGATGAGCAGTTCTTC	many	TRBJ2-1	TRBV7-6	-
CASSGARGAYEQYF	TGCGCCAGCAGCGGCGCCAGGGGGGCCTACGAGCAGTACTTC	many	TRBJ2-7	TRBV5-1	-
CSVDQQETQYF	TGCAGCGTTGACCAGCAAGAGACCCAGTACTTC	many	TRBJ2-5	TRBV29-1	-
CATSAPSGRGSYNEQFF	TGTGCCACCAGTGCTCCTAGCGGGAGGGGTTCCTACAATGAGCAGTTCTTC	many	TRBJ2-1	TRBV24-1	TRBD2
CASRRTGEAGELFF	TGTGCCAGCAGGCGGACAGGGGAGGCCGGGGAGCTGTTTTTT	many	TRBJ2-2	TRBV6-2/TRBV6-3	TRBD1
CASRPPGGDTQYF	TGTGCCAGCAGACCTCCAGGGGGAGATACGCAGTATTTT	few	TRBJ2-3	TRBV6-4	TRBD1
CASSQPGQGISGANVLTF	TGTGCCAGCAGTCAACCGGGACAGGGGATCTCTGGGGCCAACGTCCTGACTTTC	many	TRBJ2-6	TRBV28	TRBD1
CAISEDSYNQPQHF	TGTGCCATCAGTGAGGACAGTTATAATCAGCCCCAGCATTTT	many	TRBJ1-5	TRBV10-3	-
CASSLRLGAGNEQFF	TGTGCCAGCAGCCTTAGACTGGGGGCGGGCAATGAGCAGTTCTTC	many	TRBJ2-1	TRBV7-2	-
CASSIPELAGFLHEQFF	TGTGCCAGTAGTATTCCGGAGCTAGCGGGTTTTCTGCATGAGCAGTTCTTC	many	TRBJ2-1	TRBV19	TRBD2
CASSQDFSLSGNTIYF	TGTGCCAGCAGCCAAGATTTCAGCCTCTCTGGAAACACCATATATTTT	many	TRBJ1-3	TRBV4-2	-
CASSPVPEGSYNEQFF	TGTGCCAGCAGCCCAGTTCCGGAGGGGTCCTACAATGAGCAGTTCTTC	many	TRBJ2-1	TRBV7-6	-
CASSVQGHTEAFF	TGTGCCAGCAGCGTCCAGGGGCACACTGAAGCTTTCTTT	many	TRBJ1-1	TRBV9	-
CASGTGEKTQYF	TGTGCCAGCGGGACAGGTGAAAAGACCCAGTACTTC	many	TRBJ2-5	TRBV2	TRBD1
CASSPPGTRSADTQYF	TGTGCCAGCAGCCCCCCGGGGACTAGGTCAGCTGATACGCAGTATTTT	many	TRBJ2-3	TRBV3-1	TRBD2
CASSTSGRALGTDTQYF	TGTGCCAGCAGCACTAGCGGGAGGGCCCTCGGCACAGATACGCAGTATTTT	many	TRBJ2-3	TRBV7-9	TRBD2
CASSLGFGTGTAGEQFF	TGTGCCAGCAGCTTGGGTTTCGGGACAGGGACAGCGGGTGAGCAGTTCTTC	many	TRBJ2-1	TRBV5-6	TRBD1
CSARASALENEQFF	TGCAGTGCTAGAGCTTCGGCTTTAGAAAATGAGCAGTTCTTC	many	TRBJ2-1	TRBV20-1	-
CATSTLETQYF	TGTGCCACCAGCACATTAGAGACCCAGTACTTC	many	TRBJ2-5	TRBV15	-
CSARGPGESGEQYF	TGCAGTGCTAGGGGTCCAGGGGAGAGCGGGGAGCAGTACTTC	many	TRBJ2-7	TRBV20-1	-
CASSSGTSAGTQYF	TGTGCCAGCAGCTCCGGGACTAGCGCGGGGACCCAGTACTTC	many	TRBJ2-5	TRBV7-9	TRBD2
CSARAGGRTNEQFF	TGCAGTGCTAGAGCTGGCGGGAGAACCAATGAGCAGTTCTTC	few	TRBJ2-1	TRBV20-1	TRBD2
CSAKGGTGIDQPQHF	TGCAGCGCCAAGGGCGGGACAGGGATCGACCAGCCCCAGCATTTT	many	TRBJ1-5	TRBV29-1	TRBD1
CASSYNRGYEAFF	TGTGCCAGCAGTTATAATCGGGGGTATGAAGCTTTCTTT	many	TRBJ1-1	TRBV12-3/TRBV12-4	-
CASSPDPGSTEAFF	TGTGCCAGCAGCCCGGACCCAGGTAGCACTGAAGCTTTCTTT	many	TRBJ1-1	TRBV11-2	-
CASSPGGTQETQYF	TGTGCCAGCTCACCCGGGGGCACCCAAGAGACCCAGTACTTC	few	TRBJ2-5	TRBV18	-
CASSPGLVSYDEQYF	TGTGCCAGCAGCCCCGGACTAGTCAGCTATGACGAGCAGTACTTC	many	TRBJ2-7	TRBV6-1	TRBD2
CSAPRQGQEGTQYF	TGCAGTGCTCCCAGACAGGGGCAAGAAGGGACCCAGTACTTC	many	TRBJ2-5	TRBV20-1	TRBD1
CASSHPQGASTDTQYF	TGTGCCAGCAGTCACCCTCAGGGGGCTAGCACAGATACGCAGTATTTT	many	TRBJ2-3	TRBV6-2/TRBV6-3	TRBD1
CASSGAGAETQYF	TGCGCCAGCAGCGGTGCGGGAGCAGAGACCCAGTACTTC	many	TRBJ2-5	TRBV5-1	TRBD2
CASSFRGGQETQYF	TGCGCCAGCAGCTTCCGGGGAGGGCAAGAGACCCAGTACTTC	many	TRBJ2-5	TRBV5-1	TRBD2
CASSYSGGELFF	TGTGCCAGCAGTTACTCCGGCGGGGAGCTGTTTTTT	few	TRBJ2-2	TRBV6-6	-
CASSPPGQGFADTQYF	TGTGCCAGCAGTCCCCCGGGACAGGGGTTTGCAGATACGCAGTATTTT	many	TRBJ2-3	TRBV28	TRBD1
CASSLGGQTYNEQFF	TGTGCCAGCAGTTTAGGGGGACAGACATACAATGAGCAGTTCTTC	many	TRBJ2-1	TRBV12-3/TRBV12-4	TRBD1
CAWSVRGAGGYTF	TGTGCCTGGAGTGTAAGGGGGGCCGGGGGCTACACCTTC	many	TRBJ1-2	TRBV30	-
CASSQGHDTDTQYF	TGCGCCAGCAGCCAAGGGCACGACACAGATACGCAGTATTTT	many	TRBJ2-3	TRBV4-3	-
CSARDRNAMTVNEQFF	TGCAGCGCCCGGGACAGGAACGCCATGACGGTTAATGAGCAGTTCTTC	many	TRBJ2-1	TRBV29-1	TRBD1
CSVEDEQTPYEQYF	TGCAGCGTTGAAGACGAACAGACACCCTACGAGCAGTACTTC	many	TRBJ2-7	TRBV29-1	-
CASRRTGGDQPQHF	TGTGCCAGCAGACGGACAGGGGGGGATCAGCCCCAGCATTTT	many	TRBJ1-5	TRBV6-1	TRBD1
CSASPGHRTAGYTF	TGCAGTGCTAGCCCTGGACACCGGACGGCAGGCTACACCTTC	many	TRBJ1-2	TRBV20-1	-
CSAREDIPQRGYTF	TGCAGTGCTAGAGAGGACATCCCCCAGAGAGGCTACACCTTC	many	TRBJ1-2	TRBV20-1	-
CASRDVGLEGNEQFF	TGTGCCAGTAGAGATGTAGGGCTAGAAGGCAATGAGCAGTTCTTC	many	TRBJ2-1	TRBV19	-
CASSHRGRSNQPQHF	TGTGCCAGCAGTCACAGGGGGCGTAGCAATCAGCCCCAGCATTTT	few	TRBJ1-5	TRBV6-5	TRBD1
CASSVDLRGSYNEQFF	TGTGCCAGCAGCGTAGATTTGAGGGGATCCTACAATGAGCAGTTCTTC	few	TRBJ2-1	TRBV9	-
CASSPGTNSYNEQFF	TGCGCCAGCAGCCCCGGGACGAACTCCTACAATGAGCAGTTCTTC	many	TRBJ2-1	TRBV4-1	-
CASSLGPTRGNQPQHF	TGTGCCAGCAGCTTAGGGCCCACACGTGGCAATCAGCCCCAGCATTTT	many	TRBJ1-5	TRBV7-9	-
CASSSAGAKNIQYF	TGTGCCAGCAGCTCAGCGGGAGCCAAAAACATTCAGTACTTC	many	TRBJ2-4	TRBV5-6	-
CASSPATGGGANVLTF	TGCGCCAGCAGCCCGGCGACGGGGGGTGGGGCCAACGTCCTGACTTTC	many	TRBJ2-6	TRBV5-1	TRBD2